A selection of T cell receptor beta chains follows, all from one sample in a study of graft-versus-host responses after intestinal transplantation. Method: immunoSEQ multiplex PCR; TCRdb's copy keeps in-frame clones and lacks some. The sample records under 90,000 clones, around 93% being singletons. No antigen is known for these receptors. Here the sequenced sample was unstimulated CD4+ T cells sorted from spleen or lymph node cells, taken before transplant. Receptor source: a human donor who was the organ donor for an intestinal transplant. The CDR3 runs from the conserved cysteine through the conserved F or W. The D gene is left open where the match is weak. The size entry is marked missing in some rows and otherwise reads once, few, many or a size class.

>-|TRBV5-1|TRBJ2-3|few
TGCGCCAGCAGCTTTGACATCGGTACGGCTACGCAGTATTTT
CASSFDIGTATQYF
>-|TRBV10-1|TRBJ1-1|-
TGCGCCAGCAGTGATAGGGGGAAACATGAAGCTTTCTTT
CASSDRGKHEAFF
>-|TRBV30|TRBJ2-5|once
TGTGCCTGGAGTTCGGACAGATATGAGGAGACCCAGTACTTC
CAWSSDRYEETQYF
>-|TRBV5-1|TRBJ1-1|-
TGCGCCAGCAGCTTCGGCGGGAACACTGAAGCTTTCTTT
CASSFGGNTEAFF
>-|TRBV6-1|TRBJ2-7|-
TGTGCCAGCAGTGACCTAAGAGGGAGTGGCTACGAGCAGTACTTC
CASSDLRGSGYEQYF
>-|TRBV4-1|TRBJ2-1|-
TGCGCCAGCAGCCTGCGGGGAAGCTCCTACAATGAGCAGTTCTTC
CASSLRGSSYNEQFF
>-|TRBV7-9|TRBJ1-1|-
TGTGCCAGCAGCTTAGGGTCAGGGTGGAACACTGAAGCTTTCTTT
CASSLGSGWNTEAFF
>TRBD2|TRBV4-2|TRBJ2-7|-
TGTGCCAGCAGCCTAAGGGAACTAGCGGGGGGCTCCTCCTACGAGCAGTACTTC
CASSLRELAGGSSYEQYF
>-|TRBV7-2|TRBJ2-1|-
TGTGCCAGCAGTAATTCAGGGAAGACCTACAATGAGCAGTTCTTC
CASSNSGKTYNEQFF
>-|TRBV19|TRBJ2-1|-
TGTGCCAGTAGTCGGGCCAGGGCAACCTACAATGAGCAGTTCTTC
CASSRARATYNEQFF
>TRBD2|TRBV2|TRBJ2-3|-
TGTGCCAGCCGGGAGGCGCCAGTCTCTTCAGATACGCAGTATTTT
CASREAPVSSDTQYF
>-|TRBV7-9|TRBJ1-1|-
TGTGCCAGCAGCTCGACAAAGTCCGACACTGAAGCCTTCTTT
CASSSTKSDTEAFF
>-|TRBV28|TRBJ1-4|-
TGTGCCAGCGTCTTCGGGGCTAATGAAAAACTGTTTTTT
CASVFGANEKLFF
>TRBD2|TRBV5-1|TRBJ2-3|once
TGCGCCAGCAGGACTAGCGCGAGCACAGATACGCAGTATTTT
CASRTSASTDTQYF
>TRBD2|TRBV14|TRBJ2-1|-
TGTGCCAGCAGCCAACCGGGACTAACACCGATTCTCAGCTCCTACAATGAGCAGTTCTTC
CASSQPGLTPILSSYNEQFF
>-|TRBV29-1|TRBJ1-1|-
TGCAGCGTTGAACTCCGGAGCAAGAACACTGAAGCTTTCTTT
CSVELRSKNTEAFF
>TRBD1|TRBV9|TRBJ1-1|once
TGTGCCAGCAGCCTAGGACAGGGAACCGATACTGAAGCTTTCTTT
CASSLGQGTDTEAFF
>-|TRBV19|TRBJ1-1|once
TGTGCCAGTAGTCATTTGAACACTGAAGCTTTCTTT
CASSHLNTEAFF
>-|TRBV21-1|TRBJ2-3|-
TGTGCCAGCAGCAGCGAATCGACAGGGAACACAGATACGCAGTATTTT
CASSSESTGNTDTQYF
>-|TRBV7-9|TRBJ2-1|-
TGTGCCAGCAGCTTATCCGGGTTGGGTGAGCAGTTCTTC
CASSLSGLGEQFF
>TRBD2|TRBV4-1|TRBJ2-1|-
TGCGCCAGCAGCCTTACTTCGGGGGGGGCCGGAGAGCAGTTCTTC
CASSLTSGGAGEQFF
>TRBD2|TRBV5-4|TRBJ2-5|-
TGTGCCAGCAGCTTGGTGGGGACTAGCGGAACCCAAGAGACCCAGTACTTC
CASSLVGTSGTQETQYF
>TRBD2|TRBV7-6|TRBJ2-5|-
TGTGCCAGCAGCTTAGCACTAGCGGCCACACAACAAGAGACCCAGTACTTC
CASSLALAATQQETQYF
>TRBD2|TRBV5-3|TRBJ2-3|-
TGTGCCAGAAGCTCCTCGGGGCGGGGGGTCACAGATACGCAGTATTTT
CARSSSGRGVTDTQYF